This T cell receptor (beta chain) was captured by sequencing in a study of T-cell reconstitution after alpha-beta-depleted transplantation in children (dated by TCRdb to the mid-2010s). For context, the study as a whole: T-cell immune reconstitution after TCRalphabeta/CD19-depleted allogeneic hematopoietic cell transplantation in children was quantitatively tracked in the study by means of TCR repertoire profiling. Overall results and qualifications from the work: Apparently early alphabetaT-cell count recovery about two months after transplant reportedly relied on only several hundred rapidly expanded clones derived from non-depleted graft cells. Over subsequent months, a decline in hyperexpanded clone frequencies was noted, and after one year, T-cell counts and TCRbeta diversity were mostly ascribed to newly produced T cells. In some patients, high TCRbeta diversity at day 60 was attributed to recipient T cells and intrathymic progenitors that had survived conditioning.

Library generation was performed with PCR. Sequencing used an Illumina HiSeq 2500. To normalize quantification of the TCRbeta repertoire, the TCR libraries were built with molecular barcoding that relied on unique molecular identifiers. The public reads were quality trimmed at Q25 with fastp and then assembled into clones with MiXCR by TCRdb, keeping productive beta chains. Under each unique CDR3 protein, matching rows form one entry showing the most common genes and DNA. In all, the sample holds fewer than 1 million distinct CDR3 sequences, and roughly 15% of those were seen once. The ten largest clonotypes hold about 4.6% of the sample. From a lookup of the germline V gene, CDR1 and CDR2 are SGDLS and YYNGEE. The germline V end is reduced by 2 bases and the J end by 4 bases; junction bases left unmatched: 4. From the cysteine through the phenylalanine, the CDR3 covers 15 amino acids. Only the CDR3 portion is preserved as DNA: 45 bases, with reading frame beginning at the first base.

Concerning this clonotype: Its target antigen remains unknown. Per-nucleotide qualities are absent, and no much larger clonotype sits a single base away.

Explained via the paper, the treatment or condition label denotes: allogeneic hematopoietic cell transplantation with graft depleted of TCRalphabeta T cells and CD19 B cells. TCRalphabeta/CD19-depleted allogeneic hematopoietic cell grafts were given to the transplant recipients, all of whom were children. The sample consisted of PBMCs, mostly from graft donor cells, taken 360 days after TCRalphabeta/CD19-depleted stem cell transplant. This TCR was recovered from a male patient between 10 and 17 years old who had a stem cell transplant for acute lymphoblastic leukemia, so the T cells may come from the graft donor. The chain is encoded by TRBV9 joined to TRBJ2-5; the junction holds 11 bases that match TRBD2. CDR3 sequence: CASSVHSGRGETQYF. DNA sequence: TGTGCCAGCAGCGTTCATAGCGGGAGGGGAGAGACCCAGTACTTC.